One sample yielded the 30 T cell receptor beta chains listed below, sequenced in a study of blood T cell repertoires in COVID-19. Sequenced by immunoSEQ multiplex PCR; TCRdb stores in-frame clones only, minus some. The sample carries approximately 240,000 clones, 65% to 85% recorded once. Source material: peripheral blood. The receptor set was obtained from a woman in her 30s who had recovered from COVID-19.

The chain combines TRBV29-1 with TRBJ1-2; 10 positions agree with TRBD1. Germline assignment: CDR1 SQVTM and CDR2 ANQGSEA. The CDR3 contains 11 residues. Germline trimming cut 6 bases from V and 7 bases from J; bases unmatched to any gene: 2. DNA of the CDR3: TGCAGCGTCCGACAGGGGGCTGGCTACACCTTC. Protein product: CSVRQGAGYTF.

V and J are TRBV28 and TRBJ1-4; 9 positions match TRBD1. This CDR3 spans 16 amino acids. Germline loops: CDR1 MDHEN, CDR2 SYDVKM. J was trimmed by 6 bases and V by 6 bases; bases with no gene match: 11. For the CDR3, the DNA is TGTGCCAGCAGCGCGCCGGTGGGACAGGGTGATGAAAAACTGTTTTTT. This codes for CASSAPVGQGDEKLFF.

This clone has only one observation. The CDR3 loop is CAWSVGTGAYEQYF. CDR3 DNA sequence: TGTGCCTGGAGTGTCGGGACAGGGGCCTACGAGCAGTACTTC. This chain connects TRBV30 to TRBJ2-7; 10 positions match TRBD1. Germline V CDR1 and CDR2: GTSNPN, SVGIG (reference sequence). V lost 0 bases and J lost 2; bases outside the gene matches: 1. This CDR3 comprises 14 residues.

This clone has only one observation. The chain joins TRBV28 to TRBJ2-3, with a possible D match to TRBD1 (5 bases). Germline V gene sequence: CDR1 MDHEN, CDR2 SYDVKM. V was pared by 3 bases and J by 1 base, with 14 bases between. This CDR3 has 16 residues. The CDR3 loop reads CASSFQGAPGTDTQYF. The CDR3, as DNA: TGTGCCAGCAGTTTTCAAGGGGCTCCTGGCACAGATACGCAGTATTTT. The complete variable domain, with remaining parts taken from reference TRBV28 and TRBJ2-3, reads DVKVTQSSRYLVKRTGEKVFLECVQDMDHENMFWYRQDPGLGLRLIYFSYDVKMKEKGDIPEGYSVSREKKERFSLILESASTNQTSMYLCASSFQGAPGTDTQYFGPGTRLTVL.

This chain joins TRBV6-5 and TRBJ2-1, with TRBD2 as a possible D gene (5 bases). The CDR3 runs 13 residues. Germline V gene sequence: CDR1 MNHEY, CDR2 SVGAGI. The V and J ends lost 0 bases and 9 bases respectively, with 9 bases between them. DNA for the CDR3: TGTGCCAGCAGTTACTCTCACGGAGGTGAGCAGTTCTTC. It encodes CASSYSHGGEQFF.

The V and J genes are TRBV11-3 and TRBJ2-1; 9 bases align to TRBD1. The CDR3 runs 15 residues. From germline, CDR1 is SGHNT and CDR2 YENEEA. V lost 0 bases and J lost 9; bases outside the gene matches: 6. The CDR3 is CASSLEGTGSGEQFF. The DNA of the CDR3 is TGTGCCAGCAGCTTAGAAGGGACAGGGTCTGGTGAGCAGTTCTTC.

The chain links TRBV3-1 (or the pseudogene TRBV3-2) to TRBJ1-5; the D is unclear. CDR1 is LGHDT and CDR2 is YNNKEL in the germline V gene (reference sequence). CDR3 length: 13 residues. Deletions cut 0 bases from V and 4 bases from J, with 4 bases between. CDR3 in DNA: TGTGCCAGCAGCCAAGACCGGAATCAGCCCCAGCATTTT. Encoded protein: CASSQDRNQPQHF.

The chain has TRBV6-4 and TRBJ2-7, with no clear D. Germline CDR1 reads MRHNA; CDR2 reads SNTAGT. The CDR3 spans 15 residues. V lost 5 bases and J lost 2, with 16 bases in between. CDR3 DNA: TGTGCCAGCAGTCTGACACCTTCACACCCCTACGAGCAGTACTTC. Protein sequence: CASSLTPSHPYEQYF.

This clone was counted between two and nine times. The chain links TRBV5-4 to TRBJ2-2; 7 nucleotides match TRBD1. Germline loops: CDR1 SGHNT, CDR2 YYREEE (reference sequence). V lost 4 bases and J lost 2; bases outside the gene matches: 8. The CDR3 length is 16 residues. The CDR3 loop is CASSPNRGQNTGELFF. CDR3 in DNA: TGTGCCAGCAGCCCTAACAGGGGCCAAAACACCGGGGAGCTGTTTTTT.

This clone was detected only once. The V gene is TRBV10-2, the J gene TRBJ1-1, with 9 bases identical to TRBD1. Trimming at V came to 7 bases and at J to 4 bases, leaving 7 bases not matched to a gene. Germline CDR1 WSHSY, CDR2 SAAADI. The CDR3 runs 14 residues. CDR3 sequence (DNA): TGCGCCAGCACAGGACAGGGGTTCGGCACTGAAGCTTTCTTT. This encodes CASTGQGFGTEAFF.

The chain recombines TRBV12-3 or TRBV12-4 with TRBJ2-1; 8 positions agree with TRBD2. The V and J ends lost 11 bases and 4 bases, in that order; junction bases with no gene match: 4. CDR3 length: 12 residues. This chain's CDR3 is CACASGYNEQFF. The CDR3 coding sequence is TGTGCCTGCGCTAGCGGGTACAATGAGCAGTTCTTC.

This clone has only one observation. V usage is TRBV24-1 and J usage is TRBJ2-5; TRBD2 might be the D (6 bases). The CDR3 length is 14 residues. V lost 5 bases, J lost 5 bases, and 14 bases lay in between. The germline gives CDR1 KGHDR, CDR2 SFDVKD. This CDR3 is CATSANQGGETQYF. The CDR3 region has the DNA TGTGCCACCAGTGCAAATCAGGGAGGCGAGACCCAGTACTTC.

V is TRBV10-2 and J is TRBJ2-7, with 12 bases lining up with TRBD2. Losses at the gene ends were 5 bases for V and 7 bases for J; bases not matched to a gene: 3. The CDR3 loop spans 13 amino acids. Per germline, CDR1 WSHSY and CDR2 SAAADI. DNA for the CDR3: TGCGCCAGCAGTCTAGCGGGAGGGGGAGAGCAGTACTTC. It translates to CASSLAGGGEQYF.

V gene TRBV27 combines with J gene TRBJ2-3; TRBD2 matches 7 bases. CDR1 MNHEY and CDR2 SMNVEV come from the germline V gene (reference sequence). CDR3 length equals 18 residues. V was clipped by 6 bases and J by 6 bases; unmatched bases: 21. As DNA, the CDR3 is TGTGCCAGCAGCCCGGTTTGGACTAGAGGCTCAAAAGGGGATACGCAGTATTTT. It encodes CASSPVWTRGSKGDTQYF.

The chain joins TRBV10-1 to TRBJ2-2, with D possibly TRBD1 on 6 matching bases. Germline lookup yields CDR1 WNHNN and CDR2 SYGVQD (reference sequence). This CDR3 is 15 amino acids long. The ends were cut back, 2 bases at V and 6 bases at J, with 13 bases in the middle. CDR3 coding DNA: TGCGCCAGCAGTGAGGGGACATTCACCGCCGGGGAGCTGTTTTTT. Protein: CASSEGTFTAGELFF.

This clone appeared a single time. The J gene is TRBJ2-1, the V gene TRBV28; 9 nucleotides agree with TRBD2. CDR1 is MDHEN, CDR2 SYDVKM, per germline. Unmatched junction bases numbered 11, after V lost 2 bases and J lost 9 bases. The CDR3 is made up of 16 amino acids. Here the CDR3 DNA reads TGTGCCAGCAGTTTAATAGCGGGAGTTAGTTTGGGTGAGCAGTTCTTC. Translated: CASSLIAGVSLGEQFF.

This clone has just a few counts. The rearrangement joins TRBV7-9 to TRBJ2-2, with 7 bases matching TRBD2. The length of the CDR3 is 17 residues. Germline V gene sequence: CDR1 SEHNR, CDR2 FQNEAQ (reference sequence). Trimming removed 6 bases from V and 4 bases from J; junction bases left unmatched: 14. The CDR3 coding sequence is TGTGCCAGCAGTTTCCCCGCGGGTAGCGGGCTCACCGGGGAGCTGTTTTTT. Its translation is CASSFPAGSGLTGELFF.

The genes are TRBV7-3 and TRBJ1-1; the match to TRBD1 covers 9 bases. After removal of 5 bases from V and 3 bases from J, the junction contained 7 bases not matched to a gene. The CDR3 is made up of 15 amino acids. Germline values: CDR1 SGHTA, CDR2 FQGTGA. CDR3 region: CASSPGQGGDTEAFF. Written as DNA, the CDR3 is TGTGCCAGCAGCCCGGGACAGGGCGGTGACACTGAAGCTTTCTTT.

This chain links TRBV24-1 with TRBJ2-2; TRBD2 agrees at 11 bases. Trimming cost V 6 bases and J 8 bases; bases outside gene matches: 13. The germline V gene has CDR1 KGHDR and CDR2 SFDVKD. This CDR3 has 17 residues. The CDR3: CATSPLGTSGSAGELFF. The CDR3 nucleotides are TGTGCCACCAGTCCCCTTGGCACTAGCGGGAGTGCTGGGGAGCTGTTTTTT.

The chain has TRBV28 and TRBJ2-3; 7 nucleotides agree with TRBD2. J gave up 1 base and V 6 bases, and 10 bases lay outside the gene matches. The CDR3 has 16 residues. The V gene's germline CDR1 is MDHEN and CDR2 SYDVKM. The CDR3 spells CASSYPLAAGTDTQYF. Written as DNA, the CDR3 is TGTGCCAGCAGCTATCCCCTAGCGGCGGGCACAGATACGCAGTATTTT.

J is TRBJ1-3 and V is TRBV29-1, with 7 bases lining up with TRBD1. This CDR3 comprises 13 residues. CDR1 and CDR2 from the germline V gene are SQVTM and ANQGSEA. The J segment lost 8 bases and the V segment lost 7 bases, leaving 11 bases of the junction unmatched. The CDR3 spells CSALDRPPDTIYF. The CDR3 DNA is TGCAGCGCGCTGGACAGGCCACCAGACACCATATATTTT.

The chain joins TRBV11-2 to TRBJ1-1; 12 bases fit TRBD1. This CDR3 has 18 residues. The V segment lost 1 base and the J segment 3 bases; nucleotides outside the gene matches: 9. The germline V gene encodes CDR1 SGHAT and CDR2 FQNNGV. This CDR3 reads CASSLAVGDRGQDTEAFF. Written as DNA, the CDR3 is TGTGCCAGCAGCTTAGCTGTAGGGGACAGGGGGCAGGACACTGAAGCTTTCTTT.

The rearrangement links TRBV5-8 to TRBJ1-5; D not resolved. Trimming cost V 7 bases and J 0 bases, with 11 bases left between them. There are 14 residues in the CDR3. Germline CDR1 reads SGHTS; CDR2 reads YDEGEE. This chain's CDR3 is CASGAGFSNQPQHF. The CDR3 DNA sequence: TGTGCCAGCGGAGCCGGTTTTAGCAATCAGCCCCAGCATTTT.

The chain carries TRBV28 and TRBJ2-3, with D perhaps matching TRBD1 (5 bases). The V and J ends lost 8 bases and 2 bases respectively, with 14 bases between them. The CDR3 length is 14 residues. Germline V CDR1 and CDR2: MDHEN, SYDVKM. CDR3 sequence reads: CASFQGHFTDTQYF. CDR3 in DNA: TGTGCCAGCTTTCAGGGCCACTTCACAGATACGCAGTATTTT.

The rearrangement joins TRBV4-1 to TRBJ1-4; TRBD1 is a possible D gene (5 bases). Trimming shortened V by 3 bases and J by 8 bases, and 16 bases separated the two germline ends. Germline CDR1 MGHRA, CDR2 YSYEKL. The CDR3 length is 15 residues. CDR3 amino acids: CASSQSWRGGEKLFF. CDR3 nucleotide sequence: TGCGCCAGCAGCCAGTCCTGGAGGGGAGGGGAAAAACTGTTTTTT.

The chain links TRBV5-6 to TRBJ2-7; possibly TRBD1 for D (7 bases). From germline, CDR1 is SGHDT and CDR2 YYEEEE. The CDR3 runs 16 residues. The ends were cut back, 1 base at V and 4 bases at J, with 18 bases in the middle. CDR3 residues: CASSLYGEPGGYEQYF. The CDR3 nucleotides are TGTGCCAGCAGCTTGTATGGGGAACCAGGGGGGTACGAGCAGTACTTC.

The rearrangement joins TRBV19 to TRBJ1-5; TRBD1 matches at 8 bases. The CDR3 contains 13 residues. With 6 bases clipped from V and 3 bases from J, the junction kept 1 base outside the gene matches. In germline, CDR1 is LNHDA, CDR2 SQIVND (reference sequence). This chain's CDR3 is CASRDRDNQPQHF. DNA for the CDR3: TGTGCCAGTAGGGACAGGGACAATCAGCCCCAGCATTTT.

The rearrangement joins TRBV15 to TRBJ1-4, with a weak D call TRBD1 (6 bases). Trimming took 1 base from V and 7 from J, leaving 13 bases between them. The CDR3 is made up of 15 amino acids. Germline V gene data show CDR1 as LNHNV and CDR2 as YYDKDF (reference sequence). The CDR3: CATSRVGGAVEKLFF. As DNA, the CDR3 is TGTGCCACCAGCAGAGTTGGGGGGGCGGTTGAAAAACTGTTTTTT.

This chain joins TRBV28 and TRBJ2-7; possibly TRBD2 for D (5 bases). CDR1 MDHEN and CDR2 SYDVKM come from the germline V gene. The CDR3 totals 11 residues. The V end was cut by 8 bases, the J end by 0 bases, with 5 bases between. The DNA for the CDR3 is TGTGCCAGCGGGAGCTCCTACGAGCAGTACTTC. Translating gives CASGSSYEQYF.

V usage is TRBV6-5 and J usage is TRBJ1-1; D may be TRBD1 (5 bases). The germline gives CDR1 MNHEY, CDR2 SVGAGI. V dropped 6 bases and J dropped 4 bases, with 18 bases sitting between them. There are 15 residues in the CDR3. This CDR3 is CASSRGGYSPTEAFF. Here the CDR3 DNA reads TGTGCCAGCAGCCGGGGGGGGTATTCTCCCACTGAAGCTTTCTTT.